Here is one TCR beta chain with its context. The sample originates from a study of blood T cell repertoires in COVID-19. About the study: Researchers got acute and convalescent COVID-19 samples from the United States, Italy and Spain. T cells, B-cell-depleted T cells, or PBMCs provided the cDNA or gDNA that served as material.

V gave up 7 bases and J gave up 6 bases; unmatched junction bases: 5. The CDR3 spans 12 residues. CDR1 and CDR2 (germline): SEHNR, FQNEAQ (reference sequence). Original data processing: Reference gene primers were amplified, and this amplification served to estimate nucleated cell counts. Assay: immunoSEQ multiplex PCR; the TCRdb copy retains only in-frame clones and omits some. Clone size and the V and J calls come from that table; the DNA yielded D and trimming. Of roughly 90,000 clones in the sample, more than 80% were seen once. The sample comprised peripheral blood. This clonotype was obtained from a woman aged 70-85 years with acute or convalescent COVID-19. The chain uses TRBV7-9 and TRBJ2-7, with 8 bases fitting TRBD2. This CDR3 is CASNAGGFEQYF. In DNA form, the CDR3 reads TGTGCCAGCAACGCGGGGGGTTTCGAGCAGTACTTC.